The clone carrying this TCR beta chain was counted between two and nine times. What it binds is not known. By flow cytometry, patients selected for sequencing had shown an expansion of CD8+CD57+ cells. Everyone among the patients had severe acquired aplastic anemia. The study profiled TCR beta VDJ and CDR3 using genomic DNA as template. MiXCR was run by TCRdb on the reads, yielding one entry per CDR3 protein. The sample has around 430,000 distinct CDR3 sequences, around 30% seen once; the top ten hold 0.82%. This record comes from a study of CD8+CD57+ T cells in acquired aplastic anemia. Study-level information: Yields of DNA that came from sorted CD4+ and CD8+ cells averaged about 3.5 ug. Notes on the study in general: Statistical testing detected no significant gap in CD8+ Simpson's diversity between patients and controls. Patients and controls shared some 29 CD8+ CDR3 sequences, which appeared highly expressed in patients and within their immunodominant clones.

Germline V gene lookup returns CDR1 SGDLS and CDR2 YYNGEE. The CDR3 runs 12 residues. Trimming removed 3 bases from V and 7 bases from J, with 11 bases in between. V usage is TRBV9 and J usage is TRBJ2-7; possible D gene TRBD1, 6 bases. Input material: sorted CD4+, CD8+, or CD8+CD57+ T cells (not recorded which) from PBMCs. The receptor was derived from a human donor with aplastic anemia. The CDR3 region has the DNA TGTGCCAGCAGCGGACGCAGGGGAGAGCAGTACTTC. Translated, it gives CASSGRRGEQYF.